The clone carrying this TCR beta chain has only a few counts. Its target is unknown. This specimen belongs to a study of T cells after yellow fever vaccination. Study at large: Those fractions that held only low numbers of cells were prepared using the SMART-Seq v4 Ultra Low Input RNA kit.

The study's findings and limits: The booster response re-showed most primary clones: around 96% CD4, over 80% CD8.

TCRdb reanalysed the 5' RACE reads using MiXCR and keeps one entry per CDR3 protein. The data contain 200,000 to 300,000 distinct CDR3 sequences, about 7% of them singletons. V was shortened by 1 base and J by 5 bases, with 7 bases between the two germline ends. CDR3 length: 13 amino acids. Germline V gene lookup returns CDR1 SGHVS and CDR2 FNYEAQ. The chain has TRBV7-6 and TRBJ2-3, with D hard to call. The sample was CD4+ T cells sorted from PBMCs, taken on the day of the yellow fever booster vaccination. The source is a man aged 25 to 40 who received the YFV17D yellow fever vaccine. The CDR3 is CASSLVGVDTQYF. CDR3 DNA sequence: TGTGCCAGCAGCTTAGTAGGAGTAGATACGCAGTATTTT. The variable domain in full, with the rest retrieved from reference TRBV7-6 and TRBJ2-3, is GAGVSQSPRYKVTKRGQDVALRCDPISGHVSLYWYRQALGQGPEFLTYFNYEAQQDKSGLPNDRFSAERPEGSISTLTIQRTEQRDSAMYRCASSLVGVDTQYFGPGTRLTVL.